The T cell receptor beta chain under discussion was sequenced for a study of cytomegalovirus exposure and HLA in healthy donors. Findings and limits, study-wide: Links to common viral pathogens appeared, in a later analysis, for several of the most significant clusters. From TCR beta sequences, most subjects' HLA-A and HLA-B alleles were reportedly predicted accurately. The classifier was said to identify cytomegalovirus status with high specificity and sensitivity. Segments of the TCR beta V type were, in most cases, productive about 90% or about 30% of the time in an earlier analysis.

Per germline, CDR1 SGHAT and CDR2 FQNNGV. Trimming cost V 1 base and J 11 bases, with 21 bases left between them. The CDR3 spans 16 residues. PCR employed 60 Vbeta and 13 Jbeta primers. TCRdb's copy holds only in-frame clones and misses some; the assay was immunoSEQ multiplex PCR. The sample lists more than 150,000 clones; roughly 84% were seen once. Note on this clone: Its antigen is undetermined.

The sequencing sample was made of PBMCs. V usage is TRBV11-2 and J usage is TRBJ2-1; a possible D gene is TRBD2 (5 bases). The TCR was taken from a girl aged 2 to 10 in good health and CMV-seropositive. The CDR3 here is CASSLAGGLRPEQQFF. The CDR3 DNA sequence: TGTGCCAGCAGCTTAGCCGGTGGACTTCGTCCCGAACAGCAGTTCTTC.